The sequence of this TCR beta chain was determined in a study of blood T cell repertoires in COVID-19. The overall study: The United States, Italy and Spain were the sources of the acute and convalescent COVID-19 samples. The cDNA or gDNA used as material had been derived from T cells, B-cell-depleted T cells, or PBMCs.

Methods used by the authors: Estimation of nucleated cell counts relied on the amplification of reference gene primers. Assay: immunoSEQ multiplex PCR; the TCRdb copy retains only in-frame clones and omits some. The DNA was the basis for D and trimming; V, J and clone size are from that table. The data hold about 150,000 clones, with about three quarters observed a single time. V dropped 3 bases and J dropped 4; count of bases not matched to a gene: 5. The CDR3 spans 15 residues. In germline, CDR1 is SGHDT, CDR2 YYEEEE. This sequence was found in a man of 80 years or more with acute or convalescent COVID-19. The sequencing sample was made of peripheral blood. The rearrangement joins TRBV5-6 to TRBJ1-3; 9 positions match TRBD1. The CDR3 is CASSYLGTGGNTIYF. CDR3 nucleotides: TGTGCCAGCAGCTACTTAGGGACAGGGGGAAACACCATATATTTT.